These 19 T cell receptor beta chains came from one sample sequenced in a study of shared T cell receptors in the human thymus (dated by TCRdb to about 2021). Receptor amplification or capture employed the immunoSEQ multiplex PCR assay. TCRdb re-hosts the immuneACCESS table, in-frame sequences only. Its copies lack some clones; in the studies checked, an unresolved V gene accounts for under half of them, and the cause for the rest is not known. This sample gives over 350,000 clones in total; 85% to 95% of them show up just once. The ten largest clones capture around 0.019% of the sample. What was sequenced was thymocytes. These receptors were taken from a human donor.

This clone was picked up one time. This chain links TRBV29-1 with TRBJ2-7, with 7 bases aligning to TRBD2. Trimming at V came to 5 bases and at J to 5 bases, leaving 3 bases not matched to a gene. This CDR3 comprises 11 residues. Germline loops: CDR1 SQVTM, CDR2 ANQGSEA. The CDR3 here is CSVRGVHEQYF. CDR3 nucleotides: TGCAGCGTTCGGGGGGTCCACGAGCAGTACTTC.

The chain links TRBV9 to TRBJ2-7, with 9 positions matching TRBD1. The CDR3 runs 15 residues. J gave up 2 bases and V 0 bases, and 3 bases lay outside the gene matches. CDR1 and CDR2 from the germline V gene are SGDLS and YYNGEE. The CDR3 DNA reads TGTGCCAGCAGCGTAGGGAGGGACAGGGCCTACGAGCAGTACTTC. It encodes CASSVGRDRAYEQYF.

The rearrangement links TRBV28 to TRBJ1-2; 7 positions agree with TRBD1. CDR3 size: 18 residues. In germline, CDR1 is MDHEN, CDR2 SYDVKM. Trimming at V came to 5 bases and at J to 2 bases, leaving 17 bases not matched to a gene. The CDR3 coding sequence is TGTGCCAGCAGTCCGCCCTCGCCCCGACAGGGACCAAACTATGGCTACACCTTC. Translation: CASSPPSPRQGPNYGYTF.

The chain employs TRBV28 and TRBJ1-1; D is undetermined. The CDR3 loop spans 17 amino acids. Germline CDR1 is MDHEN and CDR2 is SYDVKM. V lost 1 base and J 0 bases, leaving 15 bases between the germline ends. The chain's CDR3 is CASSLSGGFLLNTEAFF. As DNA, the CDR3 is TGTGCCAGCAGTTTATCGGGAGGGTTTCTTTTGAACACTGAAGCTTTCTTT.

V and J are TRBV7-3 and TRBJ2-2; TRBD2 matches at 14 bases. CDR1 is SGHTA and CDR2 is FQGTGA in the germline V gene. J lost 3 bases, V lost 5 bases, and 5 bases had no gene match. This CDR3 region has 17 residues. Here the CDR3 reads CASSPGTSGRYTGELFF. CDR3 DNA: TGTGCCAGCAGCCCGGGGACTAGCGGGAGATACACCGGGGAGCTGTTTTTT.

This clone occurred once. The V gene is TRBV10-3, the J gene TRBJ1-2, with 7 bases identical to TRBD1. The CDR3 is made up of 15 amino acids. J lost 4 bases, V lost 4 bases, and 9 bases had no gene match. The V gene's germline CDR1 is ENHRY and CDR2 SYGVKD. This CDR3 is CAISAVDRVSYGYTF. In nucleotides, the CDR3 is TGTGCCATCAGTGCGGTTGACAGGGTTTCCTATGGCTACACCTTC.

The rearrangement uses TRBV4-2 and TRBJ1-4, with D unclear. Germline-derived CDR1 and CDR2 are LGHNA and YNFKEQ. The CDR3 has 15 amino acids. Deletions cut 4 bases from V and 2 bases from J, with 11 bases between. CDR3 sequence (DNA): TGTGCCAGCAGCCGCATACGTTCCACTAATGAAAAACTGTTTTTT. This codes for CASSRIRSTNEKLFF.

The chain's CDR3 is CASSPGLAEKFYEQYF. The CDR3 nucleotides are TGTGCCAGCAGCCCTGGACTAGCGGAAAAGTTCTACGAGCAGTACTTC. This chain connects TRBV27 to TRBJ2-7; 10 nucleotides line up with TRBD2. CDR3 length equals 16 residues. Germline lookup yields CDR1 MNHEY and CDR2 SMNVEV (reference sequence). The V gene end was trimmed by 6 bases and the J gene end by 3 bases; junction bases not matched to a gene: 11.

This sequence joins TRBV6-1 and TRBJ2-5; TRBD2 might be the D (6 bases). CDR1 and CDR2 (germline): MNHNS, SASEGT. V shed 3 bases and J shed 2 bases, with 10 bases lying between them. CDR3 length equals 14 residues. In DNA, the CDR3 is TGTGCCAGCAGTGATGCCGGGAGACAAGAGACCCAGTACTTC. Translated: CASSDAGRQETQYF.

This clone showed up just once. The chain employs TRBV9 and TRBJ2-3, with 8 bases that match TRBD2. Germline trimming cut 0 bases from V and 3 bases from J; bases unmatched to any gene: 12. CDR3 length: 18 residues. CDR1 is SGDLS and CDR2 is YYNGEE in the germline V gene. CDR3 DNA: TGTGCCAGCAGCGTAGGGGATGCTCGGAGCGGGAGTACAGATACGCAGTATTTT. This gives the protein CASSVGDARSGSTDTQYF.

Written as DNA, the CDR3 is TGTGCCAGCAGCCCCCCGGGGAGCGGGCTTATGAAGACCCAGTACTTC. Its translation is CASSPPGSGLMKTQYF. V usage is TRBV7-2 and J usage is TRBJ2-5; D may be TRBD2 (6 bases). The CDR3 contains 16 residues. Germline V gene lookup returns CDR1 SGHTA and CDR2 FQGNSA. Trimming pared 5 bases from V and 6 bases from J, leaving 22 bases between.

Here the CDR3 DNA reads TGTGCCAGCAGTTTGGGGACTAGTGGGATAGGATGCGAACGCACAGATACGCAGTATTTT. Translated, it gives CASSLGTSGIGCERTDTQYF. This rearrangement joins TRBV27 to TRBJ2-3, with 8 bases fitting TRBD2. With V trimmed by 3 bases and J by 1 base, 18 bases remained unmatched. Germline assignment: CDR1 MNHEY and CDR2 SMNVEV (reference sequence). The CDR3 consists of 20 residues.

The CDR3 region has the DNA TGTGCCAGCAGCTTTGCCCTCAGGAATGAGCAGTTCTTC. As protein: CASSFALRNEQFF. This chain links TRBV5-6 with TRBJ2-1; D is unresolved. V was shortened by 2 bases and J by 7 bases, with 10 bases between the two germline ends. The CDR3 totals 13 residues. Germline V lookup: CDR1 SGHDT, CDR2 YYEEEE.

J is TRBJ2-5 and V is TRBV7-9; 8 positions agree with TRBD2. Germline lookup yields CDR1 SEHNR and CDR2 FQNEAQ (reference sequence). V trimming: 6 bases; J trimming: 5 bases; junction bases outside the gene matches: 14. The CDR3 consists of 16 residues. CDR3 residues: CASSQAGREEMETQYF. The CDR3 bases are TGTGCCAGCAGTCAGGCCGGGCGGGAGGAGATGGAGACCCAGTACTTC.

This chain connects TRBV9 to TRBJ2-3, with D maybe TRBD2 (6 bases). Trimming removed 4 bases from V and 9 bases from J, with 27 bases in between. This CDR3 has 17 residues. Per the germline V gene, CDR1 is SGDLS and CDR2 is YYNGEE. DNA for the CDR3: TGTGCCAGCAGCCCCGAAGGCCGGGACTCCCCCTTTATGACGCAGTATTTT. Translation gives CASSPEGRDSPFMTQYF.

The CDR3 DNA follows: TGTGCCAGCAGCCTGGGCAGGGACAGGAGGGAATCCTACAATGAGCAGTTCTTC. Translation gives CASSLGRDRRESYNEQFF. This chain uses TRBV28 with TRBJ2-1; 8 nucleotides align to TRBD1. V shed 6 bases, J shed 1 base, and the junction held 14 bases outside the gene matches. Germline V CDR1 and CDR2: MDHEN, SYDVKM. The CDR3 extends over 18 amino acids.

This clone has only one observation. The chain is built from TRBV13 and TRBJ1-4; 11 positions match TRBD1. The CDR3 has 12 amino acids. The junction had 5 bases not matched to a gene; V was cut back by 5 bases and J by 15 bases. The V gene's germline CDR1 is PRHDT and CDR2 FYEKMQ (reference sequence). The CDR3 reads CASSTRTGGMFF. The CDR3, as DNA: TGTGCCAGCAGCACCCGGACAGGGGGCATGTTTTTT.

V is TRBV27 and J is TRBJ2-7, with a weak D call TRBD1 (5 bases). The CDR3 is made up of 15 amino acids. V lost 5 bases and J lost 3, with 17 bases in between. CDR1 MNHEY and CDR2 SMNVEV come from the germline V gene (reference sequence). CDR3 sequence: CASSPPRAGLYEQYF. For the CDR3, the DNA is TGTGCCAGCAGTCCCCCAAGGGCAGGGCTCTACGAGCAGTACTTC.

The rearrangement links TRBV28 to TRBJ2-2; 13 bases align to TRBD2. The J segment lost 1 base and the V segment lost 5 bases, leaving 4 bases of the junction unmatched. This CDR3 has 17 residues. Per germline, CDR1 MDHEN and CDR2 SYDVKM. CDR3 bases: TGTGCCAGCAGTACACTAGCGGGAGGGGGGAACACCGGGGAGCTGTTTTTT. Protein product: CASSTLAGGGNTGELFF.